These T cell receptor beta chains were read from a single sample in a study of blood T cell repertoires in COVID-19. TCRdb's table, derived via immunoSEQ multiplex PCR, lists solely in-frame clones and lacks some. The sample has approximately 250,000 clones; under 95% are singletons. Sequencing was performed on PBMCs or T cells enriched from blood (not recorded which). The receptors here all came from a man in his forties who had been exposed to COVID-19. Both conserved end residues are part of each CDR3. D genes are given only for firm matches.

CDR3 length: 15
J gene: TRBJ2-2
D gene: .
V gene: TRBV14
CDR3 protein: CASSQVFSGYGELFF
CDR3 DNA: TGTGCCAGCAGCCAAGTGTTTTCGGGGTACGGGGAGCTGTTTTTT

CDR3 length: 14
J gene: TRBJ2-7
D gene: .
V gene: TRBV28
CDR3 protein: CASSPLAGSYEQYF
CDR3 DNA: TGTGCCAGCAGTCCCCTGGCGGGCTCCTACGAGCAGTACTTC

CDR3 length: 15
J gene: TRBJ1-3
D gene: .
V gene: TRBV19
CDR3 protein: CASSIPAGPGNTIYF
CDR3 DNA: TGTGCCAGTAGTATCCCCGCAGGGCCTGGAAACACCATATATTTT

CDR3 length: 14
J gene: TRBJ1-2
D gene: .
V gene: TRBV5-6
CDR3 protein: CASRSNPTSYGYTF
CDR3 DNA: TGTGCCAGCAGGTCCAACCCCACTTCATATGGCTACACCTTC

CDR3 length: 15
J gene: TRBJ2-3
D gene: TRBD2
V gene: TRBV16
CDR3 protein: CASRIGLGRTDTQYF
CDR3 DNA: TGTGCCAGCAGAATCGGACTAGGACGAACAGATACGCAGTATTTT

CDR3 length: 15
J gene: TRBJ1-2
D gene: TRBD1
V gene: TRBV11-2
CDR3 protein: CASSSYRGQVYGYTF
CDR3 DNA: TGTGCCAGCAGCTCCTACAGGGGGCAGGTCTATGGCTACACCTTC

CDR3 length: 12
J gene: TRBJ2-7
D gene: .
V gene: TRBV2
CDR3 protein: CASSMAAYEQYF
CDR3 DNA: TGTGCCAGCAGTATGGCAGCCTACGAGCAGTACTTC

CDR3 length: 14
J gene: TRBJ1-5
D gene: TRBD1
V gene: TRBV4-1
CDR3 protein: CASNQDRGSQPQHF
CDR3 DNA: TGCGCCAGCAACCAGGACAGGGGGTCTCAGCCCCAGCATTTT

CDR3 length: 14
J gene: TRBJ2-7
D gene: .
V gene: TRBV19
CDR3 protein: CASSKGLGDYEQYF
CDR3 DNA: TGTGCCAGTAGTAAAGGACTGGGCGACTACGAGCAGTACTTC

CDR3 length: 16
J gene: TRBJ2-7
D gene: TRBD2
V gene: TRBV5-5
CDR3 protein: CASSLGLGGVLEEQYF
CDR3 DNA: TGTGCCAGCAGCTTGGGCCTGGGAGGGGTGCTGGAGGAGCAGTACTTC

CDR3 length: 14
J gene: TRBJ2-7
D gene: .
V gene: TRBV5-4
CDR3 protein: CASSLSTGDYEQYF
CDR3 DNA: TGTGCCAGCAGCTTGTCCACGGGAGACTACGAGCAGTACTTC

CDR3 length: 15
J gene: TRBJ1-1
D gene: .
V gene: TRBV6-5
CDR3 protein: CASSYLRLGNTEAFF
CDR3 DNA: TGTGCCAGCAGTTACCTGAGACTAGGGAACACTGAAGCTTTCTTT

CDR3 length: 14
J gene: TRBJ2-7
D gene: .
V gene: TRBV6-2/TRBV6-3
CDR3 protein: CASSSWRGSYEQYF
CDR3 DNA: TGTGCCAGCAGTTCCTGGCGGGGTTCCTACGAGCAGTACTTC

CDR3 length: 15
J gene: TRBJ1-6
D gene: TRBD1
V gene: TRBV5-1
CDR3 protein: CASSQTGVTSSPLHF
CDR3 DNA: TGCGCCAGCAGCCAGACAGGGGTCACCAGTTCACCCCTCCACTTT

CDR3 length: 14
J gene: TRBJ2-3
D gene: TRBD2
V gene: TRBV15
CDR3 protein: CATSPSGRTDTQYF
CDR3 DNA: TGTGCCACCAGCCCTAGCGGACGCACAGATACGCAGTATTTT

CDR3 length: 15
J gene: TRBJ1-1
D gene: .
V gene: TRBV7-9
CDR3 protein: CASSLAGRGLSEAFF
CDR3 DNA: TGTGCCAGCAGCTTAGCTGGGAGGGGCCTTAGTGAAGCTTTCTTT

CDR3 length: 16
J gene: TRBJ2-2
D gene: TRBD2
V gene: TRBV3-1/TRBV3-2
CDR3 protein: CASSQLAGRASGELFF
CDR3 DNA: TGTGCCAGCAGCCAACTAGCGGGACGTGCTTCCGGGGAGCTGTTTTTT

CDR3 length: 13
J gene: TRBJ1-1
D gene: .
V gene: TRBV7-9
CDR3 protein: CASRQPGGTEAFF
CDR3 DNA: TGTGCCAGCAGACAGCCGGGGGGCACTGAAGCTTTCTTT

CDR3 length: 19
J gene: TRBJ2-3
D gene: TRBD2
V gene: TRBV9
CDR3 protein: CASSDPRGTSGRAGDTQYF
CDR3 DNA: TGTGCCAGCAGCGACCCCCGAGGGACTAGCGGGAGGGCCGGAGATACGCAGTATTTT

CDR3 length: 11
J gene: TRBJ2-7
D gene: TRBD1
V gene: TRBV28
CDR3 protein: CASGTVYEQYF
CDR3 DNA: TGTGCCAGCGGGACAGTCTACGAGCAGTACTTC

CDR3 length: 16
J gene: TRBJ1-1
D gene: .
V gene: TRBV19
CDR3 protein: CASSTSGTMMNTEAFF
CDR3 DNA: TGTGCCAGTAGTACATCCGGGACAATGATGAACACTGAAGCTTTCTTT

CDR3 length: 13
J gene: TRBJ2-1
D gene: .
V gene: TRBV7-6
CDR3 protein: CASSARGYNEQFF
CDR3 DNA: TGTGCCAGCAGCGCCAGGGGCTACAATGAGCAGTTCTTC

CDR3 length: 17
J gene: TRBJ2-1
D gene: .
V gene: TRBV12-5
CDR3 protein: CASGSPGGALDYNEQFF
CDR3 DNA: TGTGCTAGTGGTTCCCCTGGCGGGGCCCTAGATTACAATGAGCAGTTCTTC

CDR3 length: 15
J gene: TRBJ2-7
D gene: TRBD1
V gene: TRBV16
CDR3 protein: CASSRSGTGAYEQYF
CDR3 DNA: TGTGCCAGCAGCCGCTCCGGGACAGGGGCCTACGAGCAGTACTTC

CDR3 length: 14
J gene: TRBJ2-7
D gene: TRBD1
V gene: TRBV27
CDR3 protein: CASSLEGQGYEQYF
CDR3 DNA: TGTGCCAGCAGTTTGGAGGGACAGGGCTACGAGCAGTACTTC

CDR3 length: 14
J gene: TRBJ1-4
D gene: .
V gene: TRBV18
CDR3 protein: CASSPIGGNEKLFF
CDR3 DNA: TGTGCCAGCTCCCCCATCGGGGGGAATGAAAAACTGTTTTTT

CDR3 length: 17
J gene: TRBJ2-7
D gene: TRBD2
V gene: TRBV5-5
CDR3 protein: CASSLRTSGTRTYEQYF
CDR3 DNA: TGTGCCAGCAGCCTCCGGACTAGCGGGACCCGAACCTACGAGCAGTACTTC

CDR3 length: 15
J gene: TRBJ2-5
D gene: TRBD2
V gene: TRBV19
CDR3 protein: CATSSPSGTQETQYF
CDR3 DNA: TGTGCCACCAGTAGTCCTAGCGGGACCCAAGAGACCCAGTACTTC

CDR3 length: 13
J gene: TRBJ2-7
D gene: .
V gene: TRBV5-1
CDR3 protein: CASSLVLPDEQYF
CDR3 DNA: TGCGCCAGCAGCTTGGTTCTCCCCGACGAGCAGTACTTC

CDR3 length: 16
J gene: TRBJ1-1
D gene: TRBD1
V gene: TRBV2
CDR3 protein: CASTSWAGGSNTEAFF
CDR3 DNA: TGTGCCAGCACCTCCTGGGCAGGGGGGTCGAACACTGAAGCTTTCTTT

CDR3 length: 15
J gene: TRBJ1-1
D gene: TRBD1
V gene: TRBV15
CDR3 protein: CATSRGQAMNTEAFF
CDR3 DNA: TGTGCCACCAGCAGGGGACAGGCCATGAACACTGAAGCTTTCTTT

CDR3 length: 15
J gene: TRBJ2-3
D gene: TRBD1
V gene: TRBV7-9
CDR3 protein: CASSRTGTGTDTQYF
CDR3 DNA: TGTGCCAGCAGCCGCACCGGGACAGGGACAGATACGCAGTATTTT